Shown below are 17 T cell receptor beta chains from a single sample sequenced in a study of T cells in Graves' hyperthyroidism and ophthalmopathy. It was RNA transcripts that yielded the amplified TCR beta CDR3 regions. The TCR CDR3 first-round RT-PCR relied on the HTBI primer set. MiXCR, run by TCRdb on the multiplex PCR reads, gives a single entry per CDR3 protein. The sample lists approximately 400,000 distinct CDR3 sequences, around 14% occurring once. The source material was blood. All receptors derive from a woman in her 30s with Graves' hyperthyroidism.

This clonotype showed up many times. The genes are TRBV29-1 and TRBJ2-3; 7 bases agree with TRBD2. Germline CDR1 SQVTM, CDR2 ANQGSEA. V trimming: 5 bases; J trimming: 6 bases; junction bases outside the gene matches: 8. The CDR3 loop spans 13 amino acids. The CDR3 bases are TGCAGCGTTCGGGGAGGGAATCTGGATACGCAGTATTTT. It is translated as CSVRGGNLDTQYF.

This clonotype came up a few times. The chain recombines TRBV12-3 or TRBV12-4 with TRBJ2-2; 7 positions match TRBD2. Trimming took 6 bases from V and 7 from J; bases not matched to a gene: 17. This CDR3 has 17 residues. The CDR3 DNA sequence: TGTGCCAGCAGCCGAGTCCCCAGCGGGAAATATGGCGGGGAGCTGTTTTTT. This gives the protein CASSRVPSGKYGGELFF.

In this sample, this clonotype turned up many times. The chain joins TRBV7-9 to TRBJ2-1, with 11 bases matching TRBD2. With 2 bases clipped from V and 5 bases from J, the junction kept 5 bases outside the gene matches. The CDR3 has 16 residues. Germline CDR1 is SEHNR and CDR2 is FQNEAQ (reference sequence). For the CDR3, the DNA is TGTGCCAGCAGCTTACCCTTTAGCGGGAGGGACAATGAGCAGTTCTTC. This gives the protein CASSLPFSGRDNEQFF.

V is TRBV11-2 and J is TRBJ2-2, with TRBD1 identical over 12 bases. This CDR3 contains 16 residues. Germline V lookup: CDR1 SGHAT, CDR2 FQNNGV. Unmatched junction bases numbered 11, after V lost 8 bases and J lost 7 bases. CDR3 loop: CASFRLGQGAVGELFF. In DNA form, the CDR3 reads TGTGCCAGCTTCAGATTGGGACAGGGGGCCGTCGGGGAGCTGTTTTTT.

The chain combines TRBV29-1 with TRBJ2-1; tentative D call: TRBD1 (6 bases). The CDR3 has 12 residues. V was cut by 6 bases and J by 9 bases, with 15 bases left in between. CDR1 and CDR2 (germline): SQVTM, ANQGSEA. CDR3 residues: CSVSRDIPEQFF. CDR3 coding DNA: TGCAGCGTGTCCCGGGACATTCCTGAGCAGTTCTTC.

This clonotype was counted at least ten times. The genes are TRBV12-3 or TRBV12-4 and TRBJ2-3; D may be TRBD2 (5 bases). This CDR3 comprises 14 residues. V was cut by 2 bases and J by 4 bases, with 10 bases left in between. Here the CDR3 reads CASSLWTQADTQYF. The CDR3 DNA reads TGTGCCAGCAGTTTATGGACTCAGGCAGATACGCAGTATTTT.

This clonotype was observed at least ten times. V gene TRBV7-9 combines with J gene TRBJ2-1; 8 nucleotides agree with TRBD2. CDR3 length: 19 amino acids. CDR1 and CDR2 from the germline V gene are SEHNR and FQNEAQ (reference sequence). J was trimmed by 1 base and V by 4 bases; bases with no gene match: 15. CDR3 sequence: CASSSRGGLAGPSYNEQFF. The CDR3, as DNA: TGTGCCAGCAGCTCCAGGGGCGGTCTAGCGGGCCCTTCCTACAATGAGCAGTTCTTC. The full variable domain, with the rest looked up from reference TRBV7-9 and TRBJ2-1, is DTGVSQNPRHKITKRGQNVTFRCDPISEHNRLYWYRQTLGQGPEFLTYFQNEAQLEKSRLLSDRFSAERPKGSFSTLEIQRTEQGDSAMYLCASSSRGGLAGPSYNEQFFGPGTRLTVL.

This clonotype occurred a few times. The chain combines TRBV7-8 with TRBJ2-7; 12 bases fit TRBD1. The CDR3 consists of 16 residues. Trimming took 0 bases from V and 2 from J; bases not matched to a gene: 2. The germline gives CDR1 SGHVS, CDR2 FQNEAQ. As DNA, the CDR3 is TGTGCCAGCAGCTTAGCCGGGACAGGGGGCCCCTACGAGCAGTACTTC. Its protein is CASSLAGTGGPYEQYF.

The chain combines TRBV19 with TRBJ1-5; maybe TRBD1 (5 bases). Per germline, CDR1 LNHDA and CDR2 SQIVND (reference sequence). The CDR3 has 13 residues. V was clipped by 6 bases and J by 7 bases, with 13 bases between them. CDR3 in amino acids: CASSGTENQPQHF. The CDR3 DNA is TGTGCCAGTAGCGGGACGGAAAACCAGCCCCAGCATTTT.

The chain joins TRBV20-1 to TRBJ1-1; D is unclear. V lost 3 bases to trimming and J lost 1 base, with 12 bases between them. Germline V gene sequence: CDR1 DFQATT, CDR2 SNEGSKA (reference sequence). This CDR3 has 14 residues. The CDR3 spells CSASPFQENTEAFF. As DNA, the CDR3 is TGCAGTGCTAGCCCCTTTCAGGAGAACACTGAAGCTTTCTTT.

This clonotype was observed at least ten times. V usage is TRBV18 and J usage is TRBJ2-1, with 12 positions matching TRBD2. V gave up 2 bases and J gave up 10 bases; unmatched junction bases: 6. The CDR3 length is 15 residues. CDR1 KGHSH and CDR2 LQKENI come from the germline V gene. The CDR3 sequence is CASSPSSGRDREQFF. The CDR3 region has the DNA TGTGCCAGCTCACCATCTAGCGGGAGGGATCGGGAGCAGTTCTTC.

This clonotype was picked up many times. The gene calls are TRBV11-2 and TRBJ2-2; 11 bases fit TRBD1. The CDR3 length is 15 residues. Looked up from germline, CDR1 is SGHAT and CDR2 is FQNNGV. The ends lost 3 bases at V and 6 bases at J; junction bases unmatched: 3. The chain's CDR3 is CASSLGQGVAGELFF. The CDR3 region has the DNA TGTGCCAGCAGCTTGGGACAGGGGGTTGCCGGGGAGCTGTTTTTT.

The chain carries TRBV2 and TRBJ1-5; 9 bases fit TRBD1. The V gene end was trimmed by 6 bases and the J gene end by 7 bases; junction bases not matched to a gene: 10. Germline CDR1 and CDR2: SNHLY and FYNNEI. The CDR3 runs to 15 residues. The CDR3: CASRVDRGARQPQHF. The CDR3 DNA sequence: TGTGCCAGCAGGGTGGACAGGGGCGCGAGGCAGCCCCAGCATTTT.

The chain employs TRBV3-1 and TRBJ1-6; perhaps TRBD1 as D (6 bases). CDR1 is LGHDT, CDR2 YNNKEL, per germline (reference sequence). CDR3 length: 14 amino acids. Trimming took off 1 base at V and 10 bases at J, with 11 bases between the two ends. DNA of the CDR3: TGTGCCAGCAGCCAAGTTACAGGGCAGTCACCCCTCCACTTT. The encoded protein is CASSQVTGQSPLHF.

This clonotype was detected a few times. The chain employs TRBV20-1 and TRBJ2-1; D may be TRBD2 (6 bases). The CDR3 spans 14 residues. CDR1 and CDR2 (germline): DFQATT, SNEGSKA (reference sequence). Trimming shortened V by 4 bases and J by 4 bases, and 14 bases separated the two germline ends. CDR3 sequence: CSAIWASEYNEQFF. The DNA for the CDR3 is TGCAGTGCTATTTGGGCTAGCGAGTACAATGAGCAGTTCTTC.

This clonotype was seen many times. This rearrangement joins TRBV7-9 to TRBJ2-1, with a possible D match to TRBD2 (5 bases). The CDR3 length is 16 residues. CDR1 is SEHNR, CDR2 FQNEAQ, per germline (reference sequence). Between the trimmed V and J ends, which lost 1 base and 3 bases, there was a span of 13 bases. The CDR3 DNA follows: TGTGCCAGCAGCTTAGGTGTGAGGGCCGACTACAATGAGCAGTTCTTC. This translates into CASSLGVRADYNEQFF.

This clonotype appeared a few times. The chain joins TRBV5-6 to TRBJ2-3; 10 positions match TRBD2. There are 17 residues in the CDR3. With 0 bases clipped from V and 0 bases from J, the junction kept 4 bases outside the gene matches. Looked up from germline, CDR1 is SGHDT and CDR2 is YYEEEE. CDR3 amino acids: CASSLVASGGSTDTQYF. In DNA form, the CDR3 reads TGTGCCAGCAGCTTGGTGGCTAGCGGGGGTAGCACAGATACGCAGTATTTT.